This T cell receptor beta chain was captured by sequencing in a study of beta chain features in type 1 diabetes (dated by TCRdb to the late 2010s). About the full investigation: Patients and healthy donors did not differ in mean age, gender distribution, total cell number or subset yield. A total of about 110 million sorted cells were examined across all samples, and the number of cells per subset was strongly correlated with RNA yield. The study compared the TCRB repertoires of sorted circulating CD4+ T cell subsets in recently diagnosed type 1 diabetes patients with those in matched healthy donors. Regulatory and stem cell-like memory subsets were isolated from only 8 patients and about eight healthy donors, whereas naive and central memory subsets came from all 30 or so donors. Findings and caveats that apply to the study as a whole: Shorter templates might be favored by PCR, yet because patient and control samples were amplified and corrected together, any such skew would affect both groups equally. In all four CD4+ subsets, TCRB CDR3 length was moderately but significantly shorter in type 1 diabetes patients. Because cDNA rather than genomic DNA was sequenced, highly expressing activated cells could have been over-represented, although no difference in activation and CD3 levels was found between groups. Naive, central memory and regulatory TCRB repertoires appeared to be more similar among patients than among healthy donors. Fewer insertions and more nucleotide deletions at VDJ recombination sites were observed in patients with type 1 diabetes, implying thymic rearrangement abnormalities. HLA sub-analyses involved small numbers of individuals, so any influence of HLA type on TCRB rearrangement remained unresolved.

This clone has a handful of counts. Its antigen remains undetermined. No base quality values were provided; no much bigger clone lies one nucleotide off. From each donor, a single peripheral blood sample of approximately 120 mL on average was drawn into heparinised tubes. A BD FACSAria II was used to sort naive, central memory, regulatory and stem cell-like memory CD4+ T cells with a panel that included CD45RO, CCR7, CD25, CD127, CD95 and CD27. All sorted populations exceeded 95% purity. PBMCs were isolated right away by Lymphoprep density gradient centrifugation and were stained directly, without culture. So that batch effects would be minimized, each experiment stained and sorted samples in pairs, pairing one healthy donor with one patient. CDR1 and CDR2 are drawn from the germline V gene (reference sequence): GTSNPN, SVGIG. The CDR3 goes from the cysteine to the phenylalanine over 10 residues. Left in the record is the CDR3 DNA by itself, 30 bases read in frame from the first base. V was cut back by 7 bases and J by 5 bases, leaving a gap of 6 bases between them.

The entire isolated RNA was reverse transcribed using the High Capacity cDNA Reverse Transcription Kit, and thus expressed TCRB transcripts were sequenced. Naive, central memory and regulatory T cell samples underwent deep immunoSEQ sequencing, averaging around 3.7 million total reads per sample. Sorted cells were lysed in RLT buffer, and RNA was extracted using DNase-treated RNeasy Micro or Mini kits according to cell number. Each cell subset was processed on its own to prevent cross-contamination, while patient and healthy donor samples were processed together. The immunoSEQ multiplex PCR was used to amplify TCRB sequences from cDNA, yielding 87-bp fragments that span the CDR3 region. Amplicons were sequenced on the Illumina HiSeq platform. As for the original processing: PCR bias was computationally corrected using synthetic template baselines, reads within Hamming distance 2 were collapsed, and singletons that could not be merged were discarded. By aligning reads against IMGT, V, D and J genes, CDR3 length, and insertions or deletions at six rearrangement sites were assigned. Within each subset, clonotype counts were normalized to sorted cell number, after which true diversity and Gini coefficients were computed with the tcR R package. The overlap coefficient, calculated on TCRB nucleotide sequences, was used to measure repertoire sharing. Out-of-frame TCRB sequences from naive cells were analyzed to stand in for the pre-selection repertoire. TCRdb took over this immuneACCESS table, retaining in-frame rearrangements with V and J assigned. Such tables are incomplete; in checked studies, under half of the missing clones stem from an unresolved V gene, and the remainder is unexplained. The D gene and trimming were derived from the DNA, and the V and J assignments and clone size from that table. The sample yields 200,000 to 300,000 clones; just over 20% were counted once. The ten largest account for 0.028% of the sample.

Sequencing was carried out using naive CD4+ T cells from blood. The sample's cell subset or site, from its label and the paper: true naive CD4+ T cells. This sequence originates from a woman aged 40 to 55 with type 1 diabetes. The V and J genes are TRBV30 and TRBJ2-1; a tentative D call is TRBD2 (5 bases match). At the DNA level, the sequence is TGTGCCTCGACTAACAATGAGCAGTTCTTC. This is translated as CASTNNEQFF.